This TCR beta chain was recorded in a study of radiotherapy plus CTLA-4 blockade in lung cancer. In the study overall: Overall, 18% of patients showed an objective response, while roughly 28% attained disease control. Overall study results and limits: Among blood TCR repertoires after radiotherapy plus ipilimumab, tumor-derived clones expanded. Dynamics of early blood T cell clones, together with interferon-beta, were reportedly the best predictors of response.

Ipilimumab-mediated CTLA-4 blockade plus focal radiation was given to patients having chemo-refractory metastatic non-small-cell lung cancer. In its sample, this clone was seen once. Its antigen is still unknown. Produced via immunoSEQ multiplex PCR; TCRdb's table is partial and in-frame only. This table holds tens of thousands of clones, about 87% found once. The CDR3 is 16 amino acids. V dropped 4 bases and J dropped 2; count of bases not matched to a gene: 9. CDR1 SNHLY and CDR2 FYNNEI come from the germline V gene. The sequence was obtained from a human donor with non-small cell lung cancer that progressed on radiotherapy plus ipilimumab. The sample consisted of peripheral blood, taken from a patient treated with radiotherapy plus ipilimumab. The chain combines TRBV2 with TRBJ2-7; 9 nucleotides align to TRBD2. The CDR3 sequence is CASSGLAAIRAYEQYF. CDR3 nucleotides: TGTGCCAGCAGTGGACTAGCGGCCATTAGGGCCTACGAGCAGTACTTC.